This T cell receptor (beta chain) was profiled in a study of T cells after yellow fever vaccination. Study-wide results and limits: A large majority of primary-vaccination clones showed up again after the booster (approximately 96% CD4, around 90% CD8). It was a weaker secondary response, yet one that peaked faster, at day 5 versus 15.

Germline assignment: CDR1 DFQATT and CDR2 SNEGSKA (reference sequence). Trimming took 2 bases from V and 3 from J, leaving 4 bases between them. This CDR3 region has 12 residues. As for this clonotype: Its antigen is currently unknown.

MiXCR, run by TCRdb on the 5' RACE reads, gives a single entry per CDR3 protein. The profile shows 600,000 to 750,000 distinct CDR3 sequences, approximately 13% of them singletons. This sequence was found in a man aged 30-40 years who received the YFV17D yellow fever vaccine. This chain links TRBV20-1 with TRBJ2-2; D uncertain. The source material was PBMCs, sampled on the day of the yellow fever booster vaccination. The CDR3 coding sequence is TGCAGTGCTAGAAGGGACACCGGGGAGCTGTTTTTT. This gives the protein CSARRDTGELFF.